This T cell receptor beta chain was documented in a study of tumor and adjacent non-tumor tissue in lung cancer. Germline CDR1 and CDR2: DFQATT and SNEGSKA (reference sequence). CDR3 length: 14 amino acids. Unmatched junction bases numbered 5, after V lost 2 bases and J lost 5 bases. Worth noting for this clonotype: A much larger clone sits a single nucleotide away, making a read error possible.

No cell sorting was done before RNA was extracted from the tissue. A modified ARM-PCR protocol with three rounds of nested PCR amplified TCRbeta. TCRdb ran MiXCR on the multiplex PCR reads and lists one entry per CDR3 protein. This table has 120,000 or so distinct CDR3 sequences, 55% to 75% appearing once. This TCR derives from a man aged 25 to 45 with non-small cell lung cancer. Sequenced sample: lung tumor tissue. This chain links TRBV20-1 with TRBJ2-5, with 10 bases aligning to TRBD2. The CDR3 bases are TGCAGTGCTAGACAAGCGGGAGGGCGGGAGACCCAGTACTTC. It codes for CSARQAGGRETQYF.